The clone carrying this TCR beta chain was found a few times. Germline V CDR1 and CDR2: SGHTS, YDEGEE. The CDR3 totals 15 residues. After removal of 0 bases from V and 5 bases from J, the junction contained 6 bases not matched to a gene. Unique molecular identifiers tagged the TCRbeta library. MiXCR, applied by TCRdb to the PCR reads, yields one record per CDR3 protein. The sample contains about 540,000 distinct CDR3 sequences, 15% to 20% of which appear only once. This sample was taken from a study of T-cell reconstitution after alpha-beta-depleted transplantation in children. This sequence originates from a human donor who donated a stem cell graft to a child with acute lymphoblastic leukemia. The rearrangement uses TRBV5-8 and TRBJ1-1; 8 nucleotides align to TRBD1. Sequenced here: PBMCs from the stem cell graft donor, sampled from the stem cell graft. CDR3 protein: CASSLGTGSWTEAFF. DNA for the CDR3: TGTGCCAGCAGCTTGGGGACAGGGTCGTGGACTGAAGCTTTCTTT.